This T cell receptor (beta chain) stems from a study of healthy donors' naive CD4 and CD8 T cells. Study summary: Donors, half of them female, were 20-25, 40-50 or 60-70 years old.

Each TCR library used 500 ng of total RNA and a linear amplification protocol. Each CDR3 protein is one row after TCRdb ran MiXCR on the reads. The table records about 180,000 distinct CDR3 sequences, about 70% of them present only once. Only one count was recorded for this clonotype. The CDR3 totals 12 residues. Germline V gene data show CDR1 as SQVTM and CDR2 as ANQGSEA. Losses at the gene ends were 6 bases for V and 5 bases for J; bases not matched to a gene: 6. The chain carries TRBV29-1 and TRBJ2-5; 7 bases agree with TRBD1. This TCR was recovered from a pool of human donors in good health; the sample pools cells from several healthy donors. Sequences were obtained from naive CD4+ and CD8+ T cells sorted from blood, pooled from several donors. CDR3 amino acids: CSVHRGTETQYF. The DNA of the CDR3 is TGCAGCGTCCACAGGGGTACCGAGACCCAGTACTTC. Based on the CDR3 plus reference TRBV29-1 and TRBJ2-5, the full variable domain is SAVISQKPSRDICQRGTSLTIQCQVDSQVTMMFWYRQQPGQSLTLIATANQGSEATYESGFVIDKFPISRPNLTFSTLTVSNMSPEDSSIYLCSVHRGTETQYFGPGTRLLVL.